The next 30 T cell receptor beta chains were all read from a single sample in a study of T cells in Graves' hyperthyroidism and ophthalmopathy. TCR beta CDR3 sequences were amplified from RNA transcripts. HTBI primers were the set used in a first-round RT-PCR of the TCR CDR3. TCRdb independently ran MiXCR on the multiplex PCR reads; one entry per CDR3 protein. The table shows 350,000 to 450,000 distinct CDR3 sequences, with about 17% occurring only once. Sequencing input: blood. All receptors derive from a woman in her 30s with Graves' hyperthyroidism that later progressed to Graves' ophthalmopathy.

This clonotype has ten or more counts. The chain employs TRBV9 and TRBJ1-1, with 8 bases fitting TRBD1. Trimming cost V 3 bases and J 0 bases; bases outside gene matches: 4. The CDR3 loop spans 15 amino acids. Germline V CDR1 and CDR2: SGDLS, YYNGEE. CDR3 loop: CASSAGGVMNTEAFF. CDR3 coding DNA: TGTGCCAGCAGCGCAGGGGGCGTCATGAACACTGAAGCTTTCTTT.

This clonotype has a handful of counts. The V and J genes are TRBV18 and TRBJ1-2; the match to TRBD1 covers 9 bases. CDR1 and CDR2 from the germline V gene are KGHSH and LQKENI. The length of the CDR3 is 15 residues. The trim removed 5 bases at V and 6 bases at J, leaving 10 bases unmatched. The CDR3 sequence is CASSAQNRGQDGYTF. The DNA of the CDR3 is TGTGCCAGCTCAGCGCAGAACAGGGGGCAGGATGGCTACACCTTC.

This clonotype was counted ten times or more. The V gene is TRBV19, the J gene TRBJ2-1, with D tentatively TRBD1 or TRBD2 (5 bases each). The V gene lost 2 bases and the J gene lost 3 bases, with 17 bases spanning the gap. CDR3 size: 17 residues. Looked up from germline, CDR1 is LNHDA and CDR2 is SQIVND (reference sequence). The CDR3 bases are TGTGCCAGTAGTATAAGAATAGGACAAAGCGGCTACAATGAGCAGTTCTTC. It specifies CASSIRIGQSGYNEQFF.

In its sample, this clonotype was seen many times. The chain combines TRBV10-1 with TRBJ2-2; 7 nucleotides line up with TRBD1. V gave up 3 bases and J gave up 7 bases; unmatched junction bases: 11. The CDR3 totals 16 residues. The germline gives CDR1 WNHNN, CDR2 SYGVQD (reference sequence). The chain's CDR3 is CASSDRQGESFGELFF. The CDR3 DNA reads TGCGCCAGCAGTGATCGGCAGGGGGAATCATTCGGGGAGCTGTTTTTT.

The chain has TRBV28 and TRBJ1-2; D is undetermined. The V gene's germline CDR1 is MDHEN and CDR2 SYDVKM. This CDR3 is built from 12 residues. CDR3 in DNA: TGTGTAACTAGGGCCAACCTTCGTGGCTACACCTTC. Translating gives CVTRANLRGYTF.

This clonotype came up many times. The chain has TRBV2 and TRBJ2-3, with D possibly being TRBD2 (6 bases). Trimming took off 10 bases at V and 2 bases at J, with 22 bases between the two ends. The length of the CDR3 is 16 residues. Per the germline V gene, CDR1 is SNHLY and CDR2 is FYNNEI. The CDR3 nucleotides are TGTGCCACCGCTGGCGGGGACCCCTACCCCACAGATACGCAGTATTTT. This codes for CATAGGDPYPTDTQYF.

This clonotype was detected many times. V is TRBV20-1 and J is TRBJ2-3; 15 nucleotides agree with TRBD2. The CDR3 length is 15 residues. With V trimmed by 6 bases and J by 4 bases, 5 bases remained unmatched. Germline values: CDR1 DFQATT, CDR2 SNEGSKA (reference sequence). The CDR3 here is CSADGLAGGPDTQYF. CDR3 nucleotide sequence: TGCAGTGCGGATGGACTAGCGGGAGGGCCAGATACGCAGTATTTT.

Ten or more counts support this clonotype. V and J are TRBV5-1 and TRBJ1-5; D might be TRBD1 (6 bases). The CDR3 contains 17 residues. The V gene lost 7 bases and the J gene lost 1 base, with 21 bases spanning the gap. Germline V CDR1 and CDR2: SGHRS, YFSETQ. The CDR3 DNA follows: TGCGCCAGCGAGCCCACTAGGGAACAGGGAAGCAATCAGCCCCAGCATTTT. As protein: CASEPTREQGSNQPQHF.

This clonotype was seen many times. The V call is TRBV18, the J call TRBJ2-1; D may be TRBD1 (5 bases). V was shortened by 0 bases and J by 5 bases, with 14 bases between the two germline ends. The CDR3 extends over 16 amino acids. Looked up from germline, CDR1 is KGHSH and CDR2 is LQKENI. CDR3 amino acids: CASSPPGRDRNNEQFF. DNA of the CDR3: TGTGCCAGCTCACCACCAGGAAGAGACAGAAACAATGAGCAGTTCTTC. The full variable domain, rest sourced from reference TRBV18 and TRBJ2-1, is NAGVMQNPRHLVRRRGQEARLRCSPMKGHSHVYWYRQLPEEGLKFMVYLQKENIIDESGMPKERFSAEFPKEGPSILRIQQVVRGDSAAYFCASSPPGRDRNNEQFFGPGTRLTVL.

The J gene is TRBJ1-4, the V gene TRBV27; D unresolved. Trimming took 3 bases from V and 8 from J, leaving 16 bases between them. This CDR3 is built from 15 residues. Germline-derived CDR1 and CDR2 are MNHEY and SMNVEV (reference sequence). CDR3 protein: CASSFGGLVREKLFF. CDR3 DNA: TGTGCCAGCAGTTTCGGAGGGTTGGTAAGAGAAAAACTGTTTTTT.

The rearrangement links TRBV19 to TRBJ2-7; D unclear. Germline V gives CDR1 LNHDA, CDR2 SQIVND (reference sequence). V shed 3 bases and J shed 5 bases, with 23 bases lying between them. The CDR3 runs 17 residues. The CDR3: CASSIEWGILTMHEQYF. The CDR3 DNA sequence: TGTGCCAGTAGTATTGAATGGGGTATACTAACGATGCACGAGCAGTACTTC.

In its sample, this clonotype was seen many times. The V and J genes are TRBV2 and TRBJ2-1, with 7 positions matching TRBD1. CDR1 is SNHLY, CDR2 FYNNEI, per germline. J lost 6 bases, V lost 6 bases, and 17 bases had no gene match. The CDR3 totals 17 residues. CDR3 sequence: CASSKPRTGISSNEQFF. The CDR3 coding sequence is TGTGCCAGCAGCAAACCCCGGACAGGCATCTCAAGCAATGAGCAGTTCTTC. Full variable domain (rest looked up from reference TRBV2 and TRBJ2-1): EPEVTQTPSHQVTQMGQEVILRCVPISNHLYFYWYRQILGQKVEFLVSFYNNEISEKSEIFDDQFSVERPDGSNFTLKIRSTKLEDSAMYFCASSKPRTGISSNEQFFGPGTRLTVL.

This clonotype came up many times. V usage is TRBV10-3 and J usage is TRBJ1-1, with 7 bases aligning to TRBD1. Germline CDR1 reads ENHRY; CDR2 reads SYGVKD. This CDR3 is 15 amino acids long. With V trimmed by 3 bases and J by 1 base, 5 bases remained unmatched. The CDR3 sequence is CAISDAGGGNTEAFF. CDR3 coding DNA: TGTGCCATCAGTGACGCAGGGGGGGGGAACACTGAAGCTTTCTTT.

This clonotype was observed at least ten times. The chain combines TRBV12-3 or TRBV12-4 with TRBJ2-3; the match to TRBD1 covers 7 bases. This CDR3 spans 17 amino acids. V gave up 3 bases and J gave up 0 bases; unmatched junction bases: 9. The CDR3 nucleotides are TGTGCCAGCAGTTTGGCCCCACAGGGGTTGAGCACAGATACGCAGTATTTT. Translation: CASSLAPQGLSTDTQYF.

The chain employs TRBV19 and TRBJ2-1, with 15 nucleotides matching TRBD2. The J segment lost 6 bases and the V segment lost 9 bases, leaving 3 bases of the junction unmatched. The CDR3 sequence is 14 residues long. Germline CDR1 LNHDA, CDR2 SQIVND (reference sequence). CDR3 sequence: CASRTSGRANEQFF. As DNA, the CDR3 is TGTGCCAGCCGGACTAGCGGGAGGGCCAATGAGCAGTTCTTC.

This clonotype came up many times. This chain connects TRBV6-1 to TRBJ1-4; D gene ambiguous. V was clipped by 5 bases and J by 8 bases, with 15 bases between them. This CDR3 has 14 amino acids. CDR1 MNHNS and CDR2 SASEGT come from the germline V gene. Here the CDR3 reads CASSYAGSAEKLFF. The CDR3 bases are TGTGCCAGCAGTTACGCCGGGTCAGCCGAAAAACTGTTTTTT.

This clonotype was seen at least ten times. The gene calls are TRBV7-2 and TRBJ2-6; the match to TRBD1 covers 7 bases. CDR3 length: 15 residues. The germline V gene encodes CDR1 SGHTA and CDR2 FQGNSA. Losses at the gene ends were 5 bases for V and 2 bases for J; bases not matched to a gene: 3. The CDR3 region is CASSAQGTGANVLTF. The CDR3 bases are TGTGCCAGCAGCGCACAGGGGACTGGGGCCAACGTCCTGACTTTC.

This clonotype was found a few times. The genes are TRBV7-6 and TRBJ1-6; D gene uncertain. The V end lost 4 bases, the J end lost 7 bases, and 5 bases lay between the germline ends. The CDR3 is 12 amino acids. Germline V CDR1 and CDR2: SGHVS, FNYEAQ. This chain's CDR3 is CASSSRNSPLHF. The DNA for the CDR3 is TGTGCCAGCAGCTCCAGAAATTCACCCCTCCACTTT.

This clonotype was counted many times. This CDR3 reads CASSSLVGVYGYTF. The CDR3, as DNA: TGTGCCAGCAGCTCCCTGGTGGGGGTATATGGCTACACCTTC. The chain combines TRBV7-9 with TRBJ1-2; TRBD1 is a possible D gene (5 bases). V lost 4 bases and J lost 5, with 14 bases in between. In germline, CDR1 is SEHNR, CDR2 FQNEAQ (reference sequence). This CDR3 is 14 amino acids long. Full variable domain (rest looked up from reference TRBV7-9 and TRBJ1-2): DTGVSQNPRHKITKRGQNVTFRCDPISEHNRLYWYRQTLGQGPEFLTYFQNEAQLEKSRLLSDRFSAERPKGSFSTLEIQRTEQGDSAMYLCASSSLVGVYGYTFGSGTRLTVV.

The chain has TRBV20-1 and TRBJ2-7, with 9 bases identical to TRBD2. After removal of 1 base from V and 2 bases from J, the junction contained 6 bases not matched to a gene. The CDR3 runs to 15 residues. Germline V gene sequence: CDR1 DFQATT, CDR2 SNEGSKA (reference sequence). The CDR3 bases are TGCAGTGCTAGAGCTGTAGGCGGGGGGGCCTACGAGCAGTACTTC. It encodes CSARAVGGGAYEQYF.

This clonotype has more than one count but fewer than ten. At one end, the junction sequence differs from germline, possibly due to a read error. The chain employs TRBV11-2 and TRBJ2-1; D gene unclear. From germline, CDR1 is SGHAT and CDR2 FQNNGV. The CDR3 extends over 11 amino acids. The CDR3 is CASSLVVERFF. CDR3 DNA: TGTGCCAGCAGCTTGGTTGTTGAGCGGTTCTTC.

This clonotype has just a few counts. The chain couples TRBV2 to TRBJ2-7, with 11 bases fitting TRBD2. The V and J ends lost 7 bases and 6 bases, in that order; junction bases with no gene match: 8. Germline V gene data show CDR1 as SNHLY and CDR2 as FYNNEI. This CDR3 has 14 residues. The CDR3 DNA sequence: TGTGCCAGCACCCGACTAGCGGGATCCCGCGAGCAGTACTTC. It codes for CASTRLAGSREQYF.

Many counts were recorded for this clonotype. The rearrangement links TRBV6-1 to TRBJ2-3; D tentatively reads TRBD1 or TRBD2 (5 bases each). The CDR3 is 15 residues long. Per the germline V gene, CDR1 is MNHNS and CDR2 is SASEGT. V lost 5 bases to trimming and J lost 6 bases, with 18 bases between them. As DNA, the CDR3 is TGTGCCAGCAGTCCCCGCCGGGGCCCTGGGGATACGCAGTATTTT. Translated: CASSPRRGPGDTQYF.

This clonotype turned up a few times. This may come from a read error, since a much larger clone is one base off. The CDR3 nucleotides read TGCGCCAGCAGCTTCACACCGCCGGGACAGAGCTCCTATAATTCACCCCTCCGCTTT. As protein: CASSFTPPGQSSYNSPLRF. The rearrangement links TRBV5-1 to TRBJ1-6; 7 bases agree with TRBD1. Per the germline V gene, CDR1 is SGHRS and CDR2 is YFSETQ. This CDR3 region has 19 residues.

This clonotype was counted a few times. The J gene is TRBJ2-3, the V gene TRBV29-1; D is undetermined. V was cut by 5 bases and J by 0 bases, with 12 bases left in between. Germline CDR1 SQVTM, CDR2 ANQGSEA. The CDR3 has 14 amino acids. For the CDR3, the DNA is TGCAGCGTTTGGTGGCCCTATAGCACAGATACGCAGTATTTT. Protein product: CSVWWPYSTDTQYF.

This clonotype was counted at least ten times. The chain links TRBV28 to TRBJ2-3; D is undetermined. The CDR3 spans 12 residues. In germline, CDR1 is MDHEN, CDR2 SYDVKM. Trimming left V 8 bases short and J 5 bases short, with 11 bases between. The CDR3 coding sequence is TGTGCCAGCGGTAGGGTGGGAGATACGCAGTATTTT. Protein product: CASGRVGDTQYF.

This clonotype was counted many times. The CDR3: CASTPSGGSYNEQFF. CDR3 sequence (DNA): TGTGCCAGCACCCCATCCGGGGGCTCCTACAATGAGCAGTTCTTC. The chain uses TRBV12-3 or TRBV12-4 and TRBJ2-1; D perhaps matches TRBD2 (6 bases). CDR3 length: 15 residues. Trimming shortened V by 7 bases and J by 0 bases, and 13 bases separated the two germline ends.

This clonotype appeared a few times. The CDR3 coding sequence is TGCGCCAGCAGCGTCGGGACTCCAGATACGCAGTATTTT. It encodes CASSVGTPDTQYF. V usage is TRBV5-1 and J usage is TRBJ2-3, with D possibly being TRBD2 (6 bases). Germline V gene lookup returns CDR1 SGHRS and CDR2 YFSETQ. V was trimmed by 4 bases and J by 4 bases, leaving 10 bases between them. The CDR3 totals 13 residues.

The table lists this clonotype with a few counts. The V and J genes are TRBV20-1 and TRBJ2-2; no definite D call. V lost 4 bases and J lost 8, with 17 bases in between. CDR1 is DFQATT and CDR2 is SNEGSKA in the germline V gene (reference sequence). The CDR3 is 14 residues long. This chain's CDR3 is CSATLSASGGELFF. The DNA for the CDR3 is TGCAGTGCTACTCTTTCGGCTAGTGGAGGGGAGCTGTTTTTT.

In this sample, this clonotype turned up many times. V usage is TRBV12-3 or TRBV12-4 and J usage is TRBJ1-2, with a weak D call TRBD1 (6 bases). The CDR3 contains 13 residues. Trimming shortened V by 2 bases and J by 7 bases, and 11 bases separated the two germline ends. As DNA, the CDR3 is TGTGCCAGCAGTTTACAGGGGTCGAGTGGCTACACCTTC. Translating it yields CASSLQGSSGYTF.